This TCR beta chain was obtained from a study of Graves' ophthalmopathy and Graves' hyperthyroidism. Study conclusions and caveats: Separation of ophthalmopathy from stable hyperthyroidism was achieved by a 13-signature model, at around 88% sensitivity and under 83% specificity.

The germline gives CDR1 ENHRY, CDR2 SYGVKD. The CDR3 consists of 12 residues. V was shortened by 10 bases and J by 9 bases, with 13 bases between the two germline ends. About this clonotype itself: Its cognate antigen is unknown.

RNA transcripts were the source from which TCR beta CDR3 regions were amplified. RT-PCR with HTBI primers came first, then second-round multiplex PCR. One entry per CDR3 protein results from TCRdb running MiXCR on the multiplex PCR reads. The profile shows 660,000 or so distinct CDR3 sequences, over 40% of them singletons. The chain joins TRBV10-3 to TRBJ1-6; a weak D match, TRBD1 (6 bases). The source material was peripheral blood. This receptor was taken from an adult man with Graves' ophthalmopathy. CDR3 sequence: CATGAGASPLHF. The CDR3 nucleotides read TGTGCCACGGGAGCAGGGGCTTCACCCCTCCACTTT.